The 4 T cell receptor beta chains below all came from one sample that was sequenced in a study of shared clonotypes between healthy human individuals. The assay was immunoSEQ multiplex PCR, and TCRdb's table has in-frame clones only and misses some. The sample includes about 120,000 clones, more than 65% of them seen just once. Sequencing was carried out using memory CD8+ T cells sorted from blood. Subset in this sample: CD45RO+ cells pooled with CCR7-negative TemRA cells. These receptors were taken from a young woman in good health.

This chain connects TRBV14 to TRBJ1-1, with D hard to call. Germline V gives CDR1 SGHDN, CDR2 FVKESK. V lost 2 bases to trimming and J lost 3 bases, with 13 bases between them. This CDR3 spans 15 amino acids. The CDR3 region has the DNA TGTGCCAGCAGCCAACGGTTCGGCGAGCACACTGAAGCTTTCTTT. Translation: CASSQRFGEHTEAFF. Based on the CDR3 plus reference TRBV14 and TRBJ1-1, the full variable domain is EAGVTQFPSHSVIEKGQTVTLRCDPISGHDNLYWYRRVMGKEIKFLLHFVKESKQDESGMPNNRFLAERTGGTYSTLKVQPAELEDSGVYFCASSQRFGEHTEAFFGQGTRLTVV.

This clone was counted many times. The rearrangement joins TRBV11-3 to TRBJ2-7, with D tentatively TRBD1 (6 bases). V was trimmed by 1 base and J by 3 bases, leaving 10 bases between them. This CDR3 is built from 14 residues. Per germline, CDR1 SGHNT and CDR2 YENEEA. The CDR3 region has the DNA TGTGCCAGCAGCTTAGTGACAGGAGGCTACGAGCAGTACTTC. Translating it yields CASSLVTGGYEQYF.

The rearrangement joins TRBV27 to TRBJ1-1, with D perhaps TRBD1 (6 bases). Trimming took 6 bases from V and 1 from J, leaving 15 bases between them. From germline, CDR1 is MNHEY and CDR2 SMNVEV (reference sequence). This CDR3 region has 15 residues. CDR3 nucleotide sequence: TGTGCCAGCAGGCAGCGACAGGTAGGGAACACTGAAGCTTTCTTT. This sequence encodes CASRQRQVGNTEAFF.

CDR3 nucleotide sequence: TGTGCCAGCAGTTTCAGCGGGAGTAGGGAGACCCAGTACTTC. The encoded protein is CASSFSGSRETQYF. The chain couples TRBV28 to TRBJ2-5; TRBD2 aligns across 8 bases. Germline CDR1 is MDHEN and CDR2 is SYDVKM. The CDR3 spans 14 residues. The V segment lost 3 bases and the J segment 5 bases; nucleotides outside the gene matches: 5. The full variable domain, its missing parts supplied by reference TRBV28 and TRBJ2-5, is DVKVTQSSRYLVKRTGEKVFLECVQDMDHENMFWYRQDPGLGLRLIYFSYDVKMKEKGDIPEGYSVSREKKERFSLILESASTNQTSMYLCASSFSGSRETQYFGPGTRLLVL.